In its sample, the clone carrying this T cell receptor (beta chain) was seen a few times. This entry is derived from a study of T-cell reconstitution after alpha-beta-depleted transplantation in children. The CDR3 runs 11 residues. V was pared by 4 bases and J by 10 bases, with 8 bases between. Germline CDR1 SGHTA, CDR2 FQGTGA. It was with unique molecular identifiers that the TCRbeta library was prepared. TCRdb re-analysed the PCR reads in MiXCR, keeping a single row per CDR3 protein. The table lists 350,000 to 400,000 distinct CDR3 sequences, roughly 20% of them singletons, with approximately 3.8% in the top ten.

The sequence was collected from a human donor who donated a stem cell graft to a child with acute myeloid leukemia. Sequences were derived from PBMCs from the stem cell graft donor, sampled from the stem cell graft. The rearrangement links TRBV7-3 to TRBJ2-1; D gene unclear. The CDR3 spells CASSSEREQFF. CDR3 bases: TGTGCCAGCAGCTCGGAGCGAGAGCAGTTCTTC.